These T cell receptor beta chains were read from a single sample in a study of T cell responses to AZD1222 COVID-19 vaccine. The assay was immunoSEQ multiplex PCR, and TCRdb's table has in-frame clones only and misses some. The sample has roughly 270,000 clones; approximately 94% are singletons. Sequences were derived from peripheral blood, sampled 28 days after the second AZD1222 dose. The receptors stem from an adult who received the AZD1222 COVID-19 vaccine. The CDR3 runs from the conserved cysteine through the conserved F or W. Fields, in order: V gene, D gene, CDR3 length, clone size, J gene, CDR3 DNA, CDR3 protein. The D gene is left open where the match is weak. Only some rows state a clone size, as once, few, many or a class for expanded clones.

>TRBV18|TRBD1|15|-|TRBJ2-1
TGTGCCAGCTCTTCAAGACAGGGGATAGGAAATGAGCAGTTCTTC
CASSSRQGIGNEQFF
>TRBV7-9|-|17|few|TRBJ1-3
TGTGCCAGCAGCTTAGGAGTAGGCCGCAACTCTGGAAACACCATATATTTT
CASSLGVGRNSGNTIYF
>TRBV9|-|16|-|TRBJ2-1
TGTGCCAGCAGCGTAGGTGGCCGACGCTCGGGCAATGAGCAGTTCTTC
CASSVGGRRSGNEQFF
>TRBV14|-|13|-|TRBJ1-1
TGTGCCAGTCTTCAGGGCATGAACACTGAAGCTTTCTTT
CASLQGMNTEAFF
>TRBV18|-|13|-|TRBJ1-3
TGTGCCAGCTCCGTCGGACCGGGAAACACCATATATTTT
CASSVGPGNTIYF
>TRBV7-2|TRBD2|15|-|TRBJ2-1
TGTGCCAGCAGCGCCGGACTAGCGGCCTACAATGAGCAGTTCTTC
CASSAGLAAYNEQFF
>TRBV27|TRBD2|16|-|TRBJ2-3
TGTGCCAGCAGTTCCGTCCTAGCGGGGTACACAGATACGCAGTATTTT
CASSSVLAGYTDTQYF
>TRBV27|-|13|-|TRBJ2-1
TGTGCCAGCAGTTTAGATGGCGTATATGAGCAGTTCTTC
CASSLDGVYEQFF
>TRBV7-2|TRBD1|18|-|TRBJ1-5
TGTGCCAGCAGCTTAGTGGGGACAGGGGGCGATAGCAATCAGCCCCAGCATTTT
CASSLVGTGGDSNQPQHF
>TRBV7-9|TRBD1|16|once|TRBJ2-1
TGTGCCAGCAGCCTTCAGGGGACAGGGGGATACGGTGAGCAGTTCTTC
CASSLQGTGGYGEQFF
>TRBV7-2|-|16|-|TRBJ1-5
TGTGCCAGCAGTCCTATCTCGGGGGGGGAGCTTAGGCCCCAGCATTTT
CASSPISGGELRPQHF
>TRBV5-4|-|14|-|TRBJ1-5
TGTGCCAGCAGCTCCGGACAGAAGGATCAGCCCCAGCATTTT
CASSSGQKDQPQHF
>TRBV28|-|14|-|TRBJ1-1
TGTGCCAGCAGTTTACCCCCGGGAAACACTGAAGCTTTCTTT
CASSLPPGNTEAFF
>TRBV7-3|-|13|-|TRBJ2-7
TGTGCCAGCAGCCCCCCTGGCACCTACGAGCAGTACTTC
CASSPPGTYEQYF
>TRBV3-1/TRBV3-2|-|13|-|TRBJ2-7
TGTGCCAGCAGCCAAGATAAGGGCGGCGGGCAGTACTTC
CASSQDKGGGQYF
>TRBV28|-|14|-|TRBJ2-1
TGTGCCAGCAATTTATTCCGACGGCCCAATGAGCAGTTCTTC
CASNLFRRPNEQFF